The present TCR beta chain was sequenced within a study of blood T cell repertoires in COVID-19. Grouping used clinical history reported by participants in a survey and questionnaire. Original methodology: Estimation of nucleated cell counts relied on the amplification of reference gene primers. Some clones are missing from TCRdb's copy, which holds only in-frame ones; the method was immunoSEQ multiplex PCR. That table is the source of V, J and clone size, and D and trimming were worked out from the DNA. The data contain 200,000 to 250,000 clones, about 87% of them singletons. J was trimmed by 4 bases and V by 4 bases; bases with no gene match: 6. The CDR3 runs to 15 residues. From germline, CDR1 is SGHNT and CDR2 YYREEE (reference sequence).

The chain is built from TRBV5-4 and TRBJ2-2; 8 nucleotides line up with TRBD1. Sequenced sample: PBMCs or T cells enriched from blood (not recorded which). The receptor was derived from a woman aged 30 to 39 who had been exposed to COVID-19. The CDR3 DNA reads TGTGCCAGCAGCCGCCCGGGACAGGCCACCGGGGAGCTGTTTTTT. Its translation: CASSRPGQATGELFF.